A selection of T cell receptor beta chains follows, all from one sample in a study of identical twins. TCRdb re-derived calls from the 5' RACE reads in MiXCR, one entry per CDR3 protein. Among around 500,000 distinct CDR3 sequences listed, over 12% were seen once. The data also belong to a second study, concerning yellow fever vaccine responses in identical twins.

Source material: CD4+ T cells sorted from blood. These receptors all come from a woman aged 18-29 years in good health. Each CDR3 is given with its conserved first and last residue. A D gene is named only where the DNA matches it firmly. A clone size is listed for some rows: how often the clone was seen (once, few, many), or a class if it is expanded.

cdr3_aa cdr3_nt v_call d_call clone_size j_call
CSATPGGDEQYF TGCAGTGCTACACCAGGGGGCGACGAGCAGTACTTC TRBV20-1 TRBD1 many TRBJ2-7
CASKEAGGADGTQYF TGTGCCAGCAAAGAGGCAGGGGGGGCCGATGGGACCCAGTACTTC TRBV9 NA NA TRBJ2-5
CASSRTSGDTDTQYF TGCGCCAGCAGCCGGACTAGCGGGGACACAGATACGCAGTATTTT TRBV4-3 TRBD2 NA TRBJ2-3
CASSLAGGSGYEQYF TGCGCCAGCAGCTTGGCCGGGGGTAGCGGTTACGAGCAGTACTTC TRBV5-1 NA NA TRBJ2-7
CASRLVGVSTGELFF TGTGCCAGCCGCCTGGTGGGAGTGAGCACCGGGGAGCTGTTTTTT TRBV6-1 NA few TRBJ2-2
CASSQEGGSSGNTIYF TGCGCCAGCAGCCAAGAGGGGGGGAGCTCTGGAAACACCATATATTTT TRBV4-1 NA NA TRBJ1-3
CASSLQGAGSYNEQFF TGCGCCAGCAGCTTGCAGGGGGCAGGTTCCTACAATGAGCAGTTCTTC TRBV5-1 TRBD1 NA TRBJ2-1
CSVLGLAREVGEQFF TGCAGCGTCCTCGGACTAGCGAGAGAGGTCGGTGAGCAGTTCTTC TRBV29-1 TRBD2 few TRBJ2-1
CASSVVTGGREQFF TGTGCCAGCAGCGTAGTGACAGGGGGCCGGGAGCAGTTCTTC TRBV9 TRBD1 NA TRBJ2-1
CASSPHQGESAYEQYF TGCGCCAGCAGCCCTCACCAGGGGGAGTCCGCCTACGAGCAGTACTTC TRBV4-1 TRBD1 NA TRBJ2-7
CASSHLVPTDTQYF TGTGCCAGCAGTCACTTAGTACCCACAGATACGCAGTATTTT TRBV27 NA NA TRBJ2-3
CASSRDKTGLGPRYTF TGTGCCAGCAGCCGGGACAAAACGGGCCTTGGGCCTCGCTACACCTTC TRBV3-1 NA NA TRBJ1-2
CASSPAGAGVPYEQYF TGTGCCAGCAGTCCCGCGGGGGCGGGAGTACCATACGAGCAGTACTTC TRBV7-2 NA NA TRBJ2-7
CASSYSKGQSSEQFF TGTGCCAGCAGTTACTCGAAAGGACAGAGCTCTGAGCAGTTCTTC TRBV6-2/TRBV6-3 NA NA TRBJ2-1